This T cell receptor beta chain was observed in a study of T cell responses to AZD1222 COVID-19 vaccine. Whole-study findings and limits: Possibly, clonal diversity was underestimated; donors were largely white British and included more females.

Profiling relied on immunoSEQ multiplex PCR, and the TCRdb table lists in-frame clones only, not all of them. The top ten hold over 3.5% of the sample, which has 90,000 to 120,000 clones, roughly 87% seen once. Worth noting for this clone: Its antigen is not known.

Unmatched junction bases numbered 11, after V lost 6 bases and J lost 2 bases. Germline CDR1 reads MNHEY; CDR2 reads SVGEGT. This CDR3 spans 17 amino acids. This receptor was identified in an adult in good health. The rearrangement uses TRBV6-2 or TRBV6-3 and TRBJ2-3, with TRBD2 matching over 10 bases. Here the sequenced sample was peripheral blood, taken on day 0 of AZD1222 vaccination. For the CDR3, the DNA is TGTGCCAGCAGCCGGCGGCTGGGGACTAGCGCCACAGATACGCAGTATTTT. Amino acid sequence: CASSRRLGTSATDTQYF.